This TCR beta chain was profiled in a study of blood T cell repertoires in COVID-19. Study summary: There were acute and convalescent COVID-19 samples, and they came from the United States, Italy and Spain. In each case, the material was cDNA or gDNA derived from T cells, B-cell-depleted T cells, or PBMCs.

In the original analysis: Estimates of nucleated cell counts were drawn from the amplification of reference gene primers. Assay used: immunoSEQ multiplex PCR; TCRdb lists only in-frame clones, some missing. Clone size and V and J calls were adopted from that table, with D and trimming inferred from the DNA. Of around 250,000 clones listed, more than 65% are singletons. Trimming removed 3 bases at V and 3 bases at J, with 15 bases between. The CDR3 totals 15 residues. Germline CDR1 reads SGHDN; CDR2 reads FVKESK. This clone was seen just once. The sequenced material came from peripheral blood. This TCR derives from a woman younger than 30 with acute or convalescent COVID-19. The rearrangement joins TRBV14 to TRBJ2-7, with D hard to call. The CDR3 DNA reads TGTGCCAGCAGCCACAGGCCTACGATTAACTACGAGCAGTACTTC. It translates to CASSHRPTINYEQYF.